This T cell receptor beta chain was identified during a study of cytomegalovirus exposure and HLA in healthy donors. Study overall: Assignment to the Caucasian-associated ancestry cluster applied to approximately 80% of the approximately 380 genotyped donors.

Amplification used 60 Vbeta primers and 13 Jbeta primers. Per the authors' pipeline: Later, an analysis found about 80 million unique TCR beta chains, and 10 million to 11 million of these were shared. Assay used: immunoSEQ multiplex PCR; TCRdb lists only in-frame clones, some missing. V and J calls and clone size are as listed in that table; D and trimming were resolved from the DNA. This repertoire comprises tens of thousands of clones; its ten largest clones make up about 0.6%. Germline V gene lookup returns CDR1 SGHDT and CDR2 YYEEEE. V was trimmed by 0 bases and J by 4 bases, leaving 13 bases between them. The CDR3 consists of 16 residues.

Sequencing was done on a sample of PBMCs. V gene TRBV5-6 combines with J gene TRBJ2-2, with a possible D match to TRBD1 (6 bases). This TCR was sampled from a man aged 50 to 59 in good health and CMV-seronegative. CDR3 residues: CASSLEIQGPTGELFF. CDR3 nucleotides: TGTGCCAGCAGCTTGGAAATACAGGGTCCCACCGGGGAGCTGTTTTTT.